This is a list of T cell receptor beta chains from one sample in a study of response to subunit inactivated influenza vaccine. TCRdb re-called the RT-PCR reads through MiXCR, storing one row per CDR3 protein. The repertoire holds hundreds of thousands of distinct CDR3 sequences, with less than 10% as singletons. Source: PBMCs from blood, taken roughly 24 months after vaccination. The receptors stem from a man aged 50-75 years who received an inactivated influenza vaccine. The CDR3 runs from the conserved cysteine through the conserved F or W. D genes are given only for firm matches. A clone size is listed for some rows: how often the clone was seen (once, few, many), or a class if it is expanded.

few | - | TRBJ2-3 | TRBV4-3 | CASSQGLGGATDTQYF | TGCGCCAGCAGCCAAGGACTGGGGGGAGCAACAGATACGCAGTATTTT
- | - | TRBJ1-3 | TRBV20-1 | CSAMWDIRNTIYF | TGCAGTGCTATGTGGGACATTCGAAACACCATATATTTT
few | - | TRBJ1-1 | TRBV20-1 | CSVHPNTEAFF | TGCAGTGTCCACCCGAACACTGAAGCTTTCTTT
- | TRBD2 | TRBJ2-4 | TRBV28 | CASSWAGGKNIQYF | TGTGCCAGCAGTTGGGCGGGAGGGAAAAACATTCAGTACTTC
few | TRBD1 | TRBJ1-2 | TRBV12-3/TRBV12-4 | CASRAGTDGYTF | TGTGCCAGCAGAGCCGGGACAGATGGCTACACCTTC
- | TRBD2 | TRBJ2-1 | TRBV6-1 | CASRRTSGALDEQFF | TGTGCCAGCAGGCGGACTAGCGGGGCACTTGATGAGCAGTTCTTC
- | - | TRBJ2-2 | TRBV9 | CASSVGGSMNTGELFF | TGTGCCAGCAGCGTAGGTGGGTCTATGAACACCGGGGAGCTGTTTTTT
many | TRBD1 | TRBJ2-1 | TRBV9 | CASSLTGQSYNEQFF | TGTGCCAGCAGCCTCACGGGACAGTCCTACAATGAGCAGTTCTTC
few | - | TRBJ2-5 | TRBV28 | CASSWRSLAKETQYF | TGTGCCAGCAGTTGGAGGTCCTTGGCAAAAGAGACCCAGTACTTC
few | TRBD1 | TRBJ1-2 | TRBV12-3/TRBV12-4 | CASSLFGQGADYGYTF | TGTGCCAGCAGTTTATTTGGACAGGGGGCCGACTATGGCTACACCTTC
- | TRBD1 | TRBJ2-1 | TRBV7-2 | CASSPHGTGGNEQFF | TGTGCCAGCAGCCCCCACGGGACAGGCGGCAATGAGCAGTTCTTC
- | - | TRBJ2-2 | TRBV30 | CAWSVGAGGTGELFF | TGTGCCTGGAGTGTCGGGGCCGGGGGCACCGGGGAGCTGTTTTTT
many | - | TRBJ2-7 | TRBV25-1 | CAARGGGSYEQYF | TGTGCCGCCAGGGGGGGTGGCTCCTACGAGCAGTACTTC
few | - | TRBJ1-1 | TRBV29-1 | CSGLGSRTEAFF | TGCAGCGGCTTGGGGTCGCGCACTGAAGCTTTCTTT
- | - | TRBJ2-7 | TRBV14 | CASSAMRTYEQYF | TGTGCCAGCAGCGCCATGCGGACCTACGAGCAGTACTTC
- | - | TRBJ2-3 | TRBV5-6 | CASSPDWGTDMQYF | TGTGCCAGCAGCCCCGATTGGGGCACAGATATGCAGTATTTT
few | TRBD2 | TRBJ2-1 | TRBV10-3 | CAISERGSGTYNEQFF | TGTGCCATCAGTGAGAGGGGTAGCGGGACTTACAATGAGCAGTTCTTC
many | TRBD2 | TRBJ2-1 | TRBV18 | CASSPVLAGGTEQFF | TGTGCCAGCTCACCAGTACTAGCGGGAGGGACTGAGCAGTTCTTC
- | TRBD1 | TRBJ1-1 | TRBV20-1 | CSASDGGGINTEAFF | TGCAGTGCTAGTGATGGAGGGGGCATAAACACTGAAGCTTTCTTT
- | TRBD2 | TRBJ2-3 | TRBV6-1 | CASSRGTSGGARTQYF | TGTGCCAGCAGTCGGGGGACTAGCGGGGGGGCCCGTACGCAGTATTTT
many | TRBD1 | TRBJ1-2 | TRBV24-1 | CATSDPWTGGGYTF | TGTGCCACCAGTGACCCCTGGACAGGGGGCGGCTACACCTTC
- | - | TRBJ2-1 | TRBV21-1 | CASSKDQVYNEQFF | TGTGCCAGCAGCAAAGATCAGGTCTACAATGAGCAGTTCTTC
- | - | TRBJ2-3 | TRBV20-1 | CSASPGHSFTDTQYF | TGCAGTGCTAGCCCCGGACATTCATTCACAGATACGCAGTATTTT
few | TRBD1 | TRBJ2-1 | TRBV27 | CASSFKQGARGKFF | TGTGCCAGCAGTTTCAAACAGGGGGCGCGGGGGAAGTTCTTC
few | TRBD1 | TRBJ2-3 | TRBV7-6 | CASSLETGSDTQYF | TGTGCCAGCAGCTTAGAGACAGGGTCAGATACGCAGTATTTT
- | - | TRBJ1-3 | TRBV30 | CAWSVQRRWSGNTIYF | TGTGCCTGGAGTGTACAGCGGAGGTGGTCTGGAAACACCATATATTTT
- | - | TRBJ2-7 | TRBV18 | CASSPVSTGSHEQYF | TGTGCCAGCTCACCAGTCTCTACAGGGAGCCACGAGCAGTACTTC
- | - | TRBJ2-3 | TRBV7-2 | CASSLVARPTDTQYF | TGTGCCAGCAGCTTAGTCGCTAGACCCACAGATACGCAGTATTTT
many | TRBD2 | TRBJ2-1 | TRBV11-1 | CASRGEEGLAGVYYNEQFF | TGTGCCTCCCGAGGGGAAGAGGGACTAGCGGGAGTCTACTACAATGAGCAGTTCTTC
few | TRBD1 | TRBJ2-7 | TRBV7-2 | CASSNRDRGDVQYF | TGTGCCAGCAGCAACCGGGACAGGGGTGATGTGCAGTACTTC
- | TRBD2 | TRBJ2-5 | TRBV4-1 | CASSQDKGREGTQYF | TGCGCCAGCAGCCAAGATAAGGGACGGGAGGGGACCCAGTACTTC
- | TRBD2 | TRBJ2-5 | TRBV9 | CASSTGLEGGEKETQYF | TGTGCCAGCAGCACGGGACTAGAAGGAGGGGAAAAAGAGACCCAGTACTTC
few | - | TRBJ1-2 | TRBV14 | CASSLRRMEFHGYTF | TGTGCCAGCAGCCTGCGCCGGATGGAGTTCCATGGCTACACCTTC
- | - | TRBJ2-7 | TRBV12-3/TRBV12-4 | CASSYNRNPYEQYF | TGTGCCAGCAGTTACAACAGAAATCCCTACGAGCAGTACTTC
- | - | TRBJ2-3 | TRBV5-1 | CASSLSWRDSTDTQYF | TGCGCCAGCAGCTTGAGTTGGAGGGATAGCACAGATACGCAGTATTTT
few | - | TRBJ2-7 | TRBV21-1 | CASSKGGATKLANEQYF | TGTGCCAGCAGCAAAGGGGGTGCGACAAAACTCGCCAACGAGCAGTACTTC
many | - | TRBJ2-1 | TRBV13 | CASSPPGQPYNEQFF | TGTGCCAGCAGCCCCCCGGGACAACCCTACAATGAGCAGTTCTTC
many | TRBD2 | TRBJ2-1 | TRBV15 | CATSRLEGLAFGNEQFF | TGTGCCACCAGCAGATTAGAAGGACTAGCCTTCGGCAATGAGCAGTTCTTC
- | TRBD2 | TRBJ2-3 | TRBV20-1 | CSAAIAGGTDTQYF | TGCAGTGCAGCAATAGCGGGGGGGACAGATACGCAGTATTTT